This T cell receptor (beta chain) was obtained from a study of cytomegalovirus exposure and HLA in healthy donors. 60 Vbeta and 13 Jbeta primers were used in PCR. The assay was immunoSEQ multiplex PCR, and TCRdb's table has in-frame clones only and misses some. The sample holds 30,000 to 35,000 clones. On this clone: Its antigen is not identified.

This CDR3 region has 16 residues. V dropped 5 bases and J dropped 2; count of bases not matched to a gene: 10. Germline V lookup: CDR1 LNHDA, CDR2 SQIVND (reference sequence). General study points: Per published accounts, TCR beta sequences correctly predicted the HLA-A and HLA-B alleles of most subjects.

The specimen was PBMCs. The receptor was isolated from a woman aged 40 to 55 in good health and CMV-seropositive. The V call is TRBV19, the J call TRBJ2-7, with 9 bases fitting TRBD1. CDR3 sequence: CASSQTTGGGTYEQYF. The CDR3 nucleotides read TGTGCCAGTAGTCAAACTACAGGGGGCGGGACCTACGAGCAGTACTTC.